This TCR beta chain was sequenced during a study of blood T cell repertoires in COVID-19. V was clipped by 2 bases and J by 8 bases, with 18 bases between them. There are 15 residues in the CDR3. Germline loops: CDR1 LGHDT, CDR2 YNNKEL (reference sequence). Using immunoSEQ multiplex PCR, the repertoire was profiled, and TCRdb retains in-frame clones only, with some absent. The sample has 100,000 or so clones, approximately 86% seen once. This clone was detected once. This receptor was identified in a man in his 70s with active or convalescent COVID-19. Sequenced: peripheral blood. The rearrangement joins TRBV3-1 (or the pseudogene TRBV3-2) to TRBJ1-1; perhaps TRBD1 as D (6 bases). The CDR3 DNA is TGTGCCAGCAGCCAAAGGGGGGGAGCGAGTAGCGAAGCTTTCTTT. Protein product: CASSQRGGASSEAFF.